This section outlines one T cell receptor beta chain sequence together with its context. This CDR3 is built from 15 residues. Germline-derived CDR1 and CDR2 are SGHDN and FVKESK. V gave up 2 bases and J gave up 5 bases; unmatched junction bases: 2. Patients of the Seattle cohort, enrolled during active infection, were followed longitudinally. Sequenced by immunoSEQ multiplex PCR; TCRdb stores in-frame clones only, minus some. The sample consists of around 260,000 clones, approximately 88% of them appearing once. The data are from a study of blood T cell repertoires in COVID-19. The specimen sequenced was peripheral blood. V gene TRBV14 combines with J gene TRBJ1-6; 8 bases line up with TRBD1. The sequence was obtained from a woman aged 70-85 years with COVID-19, enrolled during active disease. CDR3 in amino acids: CASSQQGAHNSPLHF. CDR3 nucleotide sequence: TGTGCCAGCAGCCAACAGGGGGCACATAATTCACCCCTCCACTTT.